The rows below give T cell receptor beta chains drawn from one sample of a study of T cells in Graves' hyperthyroidism and ophthalmopathy. Using its own MiXCR run on the multiplex PCR reads, TCRdb lists one record per CDR3 protein. The table has fewer than 350,000 distinct CDR3 sequences, roughly 20% seen once. The sequenced material came from blood. The receptors come from a woman between 50 and 59 years old with Graves' hyperthyroidism. Each CDR3 is given with its conserved first and last residue. D genes are given only for firm matches. A row's size may be missing; if present it is once, few, many or a size class.

v_call: TRBV15; j_call: TRBJ1-1; d_call: NA; clone_size: NA; cdr3_aa: CATSSWNGNTEAFF
v_call: TRBV5-1; j_call: TRBJ1-1; d_call: NA; clone_size: many; cdr3_aa: CASSLVRGSSTEAFF
v_call: TRBV12-3/TRBV12-4; j_call: TRBJ2-5; d_call: TRBD1; clone_size: few; cdr3_aa: CASRGQGLRETQYF
v_call: TRBV18; j_call: TRBJ2-4; d_call: TRBD1; clone_size: many; cdr3_aa: CASSPFGQGDIQYF
v_call: TRBV20-1; j_call: TRBJ1-2; d_call: NA; clone_size: many; cdr3_aa: CSAVRTDNYGYTF
v_call: TRBV18; j_call: TRBJ2-1; d_call: TRBD1; clone_size: few; cdr3_aa: CASSPTMGQSYNEQFF
v_call: TRBV19; j_call: TRBJ1-5; d_call: TRBD1; clone_size: NA; cdr3_aa: CASSISGQMGNQPQHF
v_call: TRBV5-1; j_call: TRBJ2-1; d_call: NA; clone_size: few; cdr3_aa: CASSPVGGYNEQFF
v_call: TRBV6-2/TRBV6-3; j_call: TRBJ1-2; d_call: NA; clone_size: NA; cdr3_aa: CASSTQGIGNGYTF
v_call: TRBV30; j_call: TRBJ1-1; d_call: NA; clone_size: many; cdr3_aa: CAWGVRPVNTEAFF
v_call: TRBV6-1; j_call: TRBJ2-2; d_call: TRBD1; clone_size: few; cdr3_aa: CASTLQGPDTGELFF
v_call: TRBV20-1; j_call: TRBJ2-1; d_call: TRBD2; clone_size: NA; cdr3_aa: CSAKLADYNEQFF
v_call: TRBV12-3/TRBV12-4; j_call: TRBJ1-1; d_call: TRBD1; clone_size: many; cdr3_aa: CASSPYSPRDRDTEAFF
v_call: TRBV19; j_call: TRBJ1-2; d_call: TRBD1; clone_size: few; cdr3_aa: CASSNPGRMWDRDAGYTF
v_call: TRBV5-4; j_call: TRBJ2-1; d_call: NA; clone_size: few; cdr3_aa: CASSSHSNEQFF
v_call: TRBV6-5; j_call: TRBJ2-2; d_call: TRBD2; clone_size: NA; cdr3_aa: CASSSLAGGLNTGELFF
v_call: TRBV4-1; j_call: TRBJ1-1; d_call: NA; clone_size: many; cdr3_aa: CASSTTRANTEAFF
v_call: TRBV11-1; j_call: TRBJ1-1; d_call: TRBD1; clone_size: many; cdr3_aa: CASSLRRDRKNTEAFF
v_call: TRBV12-5; j_call: TRBJ2-5; d_call: NA; clone_size: few; cdr3_aa: CASGTGTQETQYF
v_call: TRBV10-3; j_call: TRBJ2-5; d_call: TRBD1; clone_size: many; cdr3_aa: CAISEPGQGARETQYF
v_call: TRBV20-1; j_call: TRBJ2-5; d_call: NA; clone_size: many; cdr3_aa: CSARVFGRAGGETQYF
v_call: TRBV19; j_call: TRBJ2-5; d_call: TRBD1; clone_size: few; cdr3_aa: CASSTSGQLQETQYF
v_call: TRBV27; j_call: TRBJ2-2; d_call: TRBD2; clone_size: NA; cdr3_aa: CASSTFAGAPGSGELFF
v_call: TRBV15; j_call: TRBJ1-2; d_call: TRBD1; clone_size: NA; cdr3_aa: CATSGDSYGYTF
v_call: TRBV5-1; j_call: TRBJ2-7; d_call: TRBD1; clone_size: many; cdr3_aa: CASSLEATGGVEQYF
v_call: TRBV6-5; j_call: TRBJ1-6; d_call: NA; clone_size: few; cdr3_aa: CASSYSIPNNSPLHF
v_call: TRBV30; j_call: TRBJ1-1; d_call: NA; clone_size: many; cdr3_aa: CAWTQGYGEAFF
v_call: TRBV27; j_call: TRBJ1-2; d_call: NA; clone_size: many; cdr3_aa: CASSLFHGAYGYTF
v_call: TRBV12-3/TRBV12-4; j_call: TRBJ2-5; d_call: NA; clone_size: many; cdr3_aa: CASSRPGAETQYF
v_call: TRBV7-2; j_call: TRBJ1-3; d_call: TRBD1; clone_size: NA; cdr3_aa: CASSVDRGFGNTIYF
v_call: TRBV6-1; j_call: TRBJ2-5; d_call: TRBD1; clone_size: many; cdr3_aa: CASSHPTGPRETQYF
v_call: TRBV30; j_call: TRBJ2-7; d_call: TRBD2; clone_size: many; cdr3_aa: CAWGGSSGRHYEQYF
v_call: TRBV6-1; j_call: TRBJ1-2; d_call: NA; clone_size: few; cdr3_aa: CASSEQGDYGYTF
v_call: TRBV3-1; j_call: TRBJ2-3; d_call: TRBD2; clone_size: many; cdr3_aa: CASSQDKAGGRHTQYF
v_call: TRBV10-2; j_call: TRBJ1-2; d_call: NA; clone_size: few; cdr3_aa: CASSESEGGGYTF
v_call: TRBV13; j_call: TRBJ2-7; d_call: TRBD1; clone_size: few; cdr3_aa: CASSPRDRAHEQYF
v_call: TRBV5-1; j_call: TRBJ2-2; d_call: TRBD2; clone_size: few; cdr3_aa: CASSVSGGETGELFF
v_call: TRBV3-1; j_call: TRBJ2-3; d_call: TRBD1; clone_size: few; cdr3_aa: CASSRTTGSRDTQYF
v_call: TRBV3-1; j_call: TRBJ2-1; d_call: TRBD2; clone_size: many; cdr3_aa: CASRTSLAGPYNEQFF
v_call: TRBV6-1; j_call: TRBJ1-5; d_call: TRBD1; clone_size: many; cdr3_aa: CASRTQGADQPQHF
v_call: TRBV6-1; j_call: TRBJ1-1; d_call: TRBD1; clone_size: many; cdr3_aa: CASSESGTVNTEAFF
v_call: TRBV3-1; j_call: TRBJ2-7; d_call: NA; clone_size: many; cdr3_aa: CASSQDPDEQYF
v_call: TRBV11-2; j_call: TRBJ2-2; d_call: NA; clone_size: NA; cdr3_aa: CASSSQGRGFGGELFF
v_call: TRBV2; j_call: TRBJ1-2; d_call: NA; clone_size: NA; cdr3_aa: CASSPANLGYGYTF
v_call: TRBV5-1; j_call: TRBJ2-5; d_call: NA; clone_size: NA; cdr3_aa: CASSPPRPIQETQYF